This T cell receptor (beta chain) emerged from a study of CD8+ T cells in alopecia areata. Study at large: Tofacitinib dosing lasted 6 to 18 months, which was then followed by 6 months off drug. Study-level findings and limits: Greater clonality was observed in lesional scalp samples, especially alopecia totalis/universalis, versus normal scalp. A single nonresponder leaves the baseline CD8+ expansion link to response uncertain.

Germline V CDR1 and CDR2: SQVTM, ANQGSEA. The CDR3 runs to 11 residues. Trimming took 3 bases from V and 7 from J, leaving 9 bases between them. This clone was detected only a few times. Its specificity is not known. Extraction of RNA preceded its reverse transcription into cDNA, which served as the sequencing template. Method: immunoSEQ multiplex PCR; TCRdb's copy keeps in-frame clones and lacks some. This repertoire shows about 250,000 clones, roughly 60% found once; its top ten account for around 0.92%. Treatment: oral pan-JAK inhibitor, 5-10 mg twice daily. The rearrangement joins TRBV29-1 to TRBJ1-1; weak D call: TRBD1 (6 bases). Sequencing was performed on CD4+ T cells sorted from blood, taken at approximately week 51, from a patient treated with tofacitinib. This TCR was sampled from a human donor with alopecia areata. The CDR3 bases are TGCAGCGTTGATACAGGGCTTGAAGCTTTCTTT. This gives the protein CSVDTGLEAFF.